The rows below give T cell receptor beta chains drawn from one sample of a study of CD8 T cells in Susac syndrome. Each CDR3 protein gets one entry after TCRdb re-called the immunoSEQ multiplex PCR reads with MiXCR. This sample yields some 200,000 distinct CDR3 sequences, of which 90% to 95% are seen a single time; approximately 0.097% belongs to the top ten. Sequencing was done on a sample of CD4+ T cells from PBMCs. These receptors all stem from a human donor with multiple sclerosis. Each CDR3 is given with its conserved first and last residue. A D gene is named only where the DNA matches it firmly. For some rows the clone size is stated as once, few or many, or as a class when expanded; others skip it.

CASSFRDRGSYEQYF | TGTGCCAGCAGCTTCCGGGACAGGGGCTCCTACGAGCAGTACTTC | NA | TRBJ2-7 | TRBV5-4 | TRBD1
CASSQGEVEQFF | TGTGCCAGCAGCCAAGGAGAGGTTGAGCAGTTCTTC | NA | TRBJ2-1 | TRBV3-1 | NA
CAWSVGSSSYNEQFF | TGTGCCTGGAGTGTAGGGAGTAGCTCCTACAATGAGCAGTTCTTC | NA | TRBJ2-1 | TRBV30 | NA
CASSPGTGINQPQHF | TGTGCCAGCAGCCCCGGGACAGGGATCAATCAGCCCCAGCATTTT | NA | TRBJ1-5 | TRBV9 | TRBD1
CASLGRASGSDTQYF | TGTGCCAGCTTGGGCCGGGCTAGCGGGTCGGATACGCAGTATTTT | NA | TRBJ2-3 | TRBV3-1 | TRBD2
CAWSIQFNYGYTF | TGTGCCTGGAGTATACAGTTCAACTATGGCTACACCTTC | NA | TRBJ1-2 | TRBV30 | NA
CSARTENNSPLHF | TGCAGTGCACGGACAGAGAATAATTCACCCCTCCACTTT | NA | TRBJ1-6 | TRBV20-1 | NA
CASSQGRGSYEQYF | TGTGCCAGCAGCCAAGGGAGAGGATCCTACGAGCAGTACTTC | NA | TRBJ2-7 | TRBV7-8 | NA
CSVGGRRKKDAGNEKLFF | TGCAGCGTAGGAGGTCGACGAAAGAAAGATGCGGGAAATGAAAAACTGTTTTTT | NA | TRBJ1-4 | TRBV29-1 | NA
CASSRRRQGAEQYF | TGTGCCAGCAGCCGCCGTCGACAGGGGGCCGAGCAGTACTTC | NA | TRBJ2-7 | TRBV12-3/TRBV12-4 | TRBD1
CASSPGVSYGYTF | TGTGCCAGCAGCCCAGGGGTATCCTATGGCTACACCTTC | once | TRBJ1-2 | TRBV5-6 | NA
CASSLGRDETEAFF | TGTGCCAGCAGCTTAGGCAGGGATGAGACTGAAGCTTTCTTT | NA | TRBJ1-1 | TRBV7-9 | NA